The 5 T cell receptor beta chains in this list originate from one sample, sequenced in a study of T-cell reconstitution after alpha-beta-depleted transplantation in children. Using unique molecular identifiers, the investigators prepared the TCRbeta library. One entry per CDR3 protein, called by TCRdb with MiXCR from the PCR reads. The table has hundreds of thousands of distinct CDR3 sequences, 15% to 20% seen once. Material: PBMCs, mostly from graft donor cells, obtained 360 days after TCRalphabeta/CD19-depleted stem cell transplant. These receptor sequences come from a male patient between 2 and 15 years old who had a stem cell transplant for acute lymphoblastic leukemia, so the T cells may come from the graft donor.

This clonotype was detected a few times. V gene TRBV12-3 or TRBV12-4 combines with J gene TRBJ2-1; 9 positions match TRBD2. Unmatched junction bases numbered 1, after V lost 5 bases and J lost 2 bases. The CDR3 length is 14 residues. CDR3 nucleotide sequence: TGTGCCAGCAGTAGCGGGAGGACCTACAATGAGCAGTTCTTC. It is translated as CASSSGRTYNEQFF.

V and J are TRBV3-1 and TRBJ2-5; TRBD2 aligns across 8 bases. The CDR3 totals 14 residues. J gave up 7 bases and V 0 bases, and 4 bases lay outside the gene matches. Germline V gene data show CDR1 as LGHDT and CDR2 as YNNKEL (reference sequence). The CDR3 DNA reads as TGTGCCAGCAGCCAAGATGCCGGGAGGGGGACCCAGTACTTC. This sequence encodes CASSQDAGRGTQYF.

This clonotype was seen ten or more times. This chain uses TRBV5-6 with TRBJ2-5; a weak D match, TRBD1 (5 bases). V was shortened by 4 bases and J by 2 bases, with 12 bases between the two germline ends. The CDR3 contains 14 residues. Germline CDR1 reads SGHDT; CDR2 reads YYEEEE. The CDR3 nucleotides are TGTGCCAGCAGCGGTAGACAGATACAAGAGACCCAGTACTTC. Its protein product is CASSGRQIQETQYF.

This clonotype showed up just a few times. This chain joins TRBV20-1 and TRBJ2-1, with D possibly TRBD2 on 6 matching bases. The V end was cut by 3 bases, the J end by 2 bases, with 20 bases between. This CDR3 is built from 17 residues. The germline V gene has CDR1 DFQATT and CDR2 SNEGSKA (reference sequence). This chain's CDR3 is CSASPLAVGRPYNEQFF. The CDR3 DNA is TGCAGTGCTAGTCCATTAGCGGTGGGGAGACCCTACAATGAGCAGTTCTTC.

This clonotype came up many times. This rearrangement joins TRBV11-1 to TRBJ2-1; 8 bases match TRBD1. The CDR3 has 16 residues. Germline V gene sequence: CDR1 SGHAT, CDR2 FQDESV (reference sequence). V was clipped by 3 bases and J by 2 bases; unmatched bases: 6. The CDR3 loop reads CASSFGQGGTYNEQFF. The DNA of the CDR3 is TGTGCCAGCAGCTTCGGACAGGGTGGGACCTACAATGAGCAGTTCTTC.